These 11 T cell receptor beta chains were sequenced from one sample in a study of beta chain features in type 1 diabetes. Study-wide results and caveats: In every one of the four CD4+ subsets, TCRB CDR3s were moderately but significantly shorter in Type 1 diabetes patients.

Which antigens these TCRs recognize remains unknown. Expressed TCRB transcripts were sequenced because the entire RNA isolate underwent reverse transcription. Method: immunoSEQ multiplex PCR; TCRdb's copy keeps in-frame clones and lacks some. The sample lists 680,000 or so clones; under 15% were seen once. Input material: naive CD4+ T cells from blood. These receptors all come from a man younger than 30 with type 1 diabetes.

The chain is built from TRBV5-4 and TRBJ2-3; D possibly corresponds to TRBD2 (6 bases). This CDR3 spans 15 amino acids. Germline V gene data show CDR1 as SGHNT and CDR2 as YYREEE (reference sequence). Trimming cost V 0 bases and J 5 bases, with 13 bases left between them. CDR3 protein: CASSLERVWGDTQYF. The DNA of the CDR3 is TGTGCCAGCAGCTTGGAGCGGGTTTGGGGAGATACGCAGTATTTT. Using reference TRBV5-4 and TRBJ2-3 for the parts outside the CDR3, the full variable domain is ETGVTQSPTHLIKTRGQQVTLRCSSQSGHNTVSWYQQALGQGPQFIFQYYREEENGRGNFPPRFSGLQFPNYSSELNVNALELDDSALYLCASSLERVWGDTQYFGPGTRLTVL.

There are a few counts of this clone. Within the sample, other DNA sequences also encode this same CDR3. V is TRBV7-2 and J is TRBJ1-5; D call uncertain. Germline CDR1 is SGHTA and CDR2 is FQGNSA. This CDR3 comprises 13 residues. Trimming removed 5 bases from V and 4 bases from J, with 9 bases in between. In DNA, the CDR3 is TGTGCCAGCAGCCTGGACGGGAATCAGCCCCAGCATTTT. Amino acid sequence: CASSLDGNQPQHF. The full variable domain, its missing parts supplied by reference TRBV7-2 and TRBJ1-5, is GAGVSQSPSNKVTEKGKDVELRCDPISGHTALYWYRQSLGQGLEFLIYFQGNSAPDKSGLPSDRFSAERTGGSVSTLTIQRTQQEDSAVYLCASSLDGNQPQHFGDGTRLSIL.

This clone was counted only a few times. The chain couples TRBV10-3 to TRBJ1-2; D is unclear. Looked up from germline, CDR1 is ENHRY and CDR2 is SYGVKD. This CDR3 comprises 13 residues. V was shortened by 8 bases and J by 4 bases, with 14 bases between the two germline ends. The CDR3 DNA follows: TGTGCCATCTCCGAACAGACCCTCTATGGCTACACCTTC. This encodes CAISEQTLYGYTF.

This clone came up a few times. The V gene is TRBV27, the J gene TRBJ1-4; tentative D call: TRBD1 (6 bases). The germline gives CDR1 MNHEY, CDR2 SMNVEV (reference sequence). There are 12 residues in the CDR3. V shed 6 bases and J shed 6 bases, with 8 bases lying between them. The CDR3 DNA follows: TGTGCCAGCAGACAGGGCGATGAAAAACTGTTTTTT. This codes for CASRQGDEKLFF.

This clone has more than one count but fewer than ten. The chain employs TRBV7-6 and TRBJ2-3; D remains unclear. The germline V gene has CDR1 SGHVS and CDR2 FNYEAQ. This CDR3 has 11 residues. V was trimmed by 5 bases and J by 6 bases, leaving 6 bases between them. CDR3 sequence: CASSHGDTQYF. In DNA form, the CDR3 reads TGTGCCAGCAGCCACGGGGATACGCAGTATTTT.

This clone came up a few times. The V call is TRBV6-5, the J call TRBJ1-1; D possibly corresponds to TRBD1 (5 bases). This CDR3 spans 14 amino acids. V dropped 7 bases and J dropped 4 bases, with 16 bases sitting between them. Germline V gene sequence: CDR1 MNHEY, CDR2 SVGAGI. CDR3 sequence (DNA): TGTGCCAGCATTCGGTCGGGGGAAAGCACTGAAGCTTTCTTT. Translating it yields CASIRSGESTEAFF.

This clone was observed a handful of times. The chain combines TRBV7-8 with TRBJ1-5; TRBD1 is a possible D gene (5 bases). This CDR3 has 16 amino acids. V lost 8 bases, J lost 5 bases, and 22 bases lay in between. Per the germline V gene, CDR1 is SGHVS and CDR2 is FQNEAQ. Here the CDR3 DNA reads TGTGCCAGCGGCTCCGGGACCCTTTTTGGAGATCAGCCCCAGCATTTT. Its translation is CASGSGTLFGDQPQHF.

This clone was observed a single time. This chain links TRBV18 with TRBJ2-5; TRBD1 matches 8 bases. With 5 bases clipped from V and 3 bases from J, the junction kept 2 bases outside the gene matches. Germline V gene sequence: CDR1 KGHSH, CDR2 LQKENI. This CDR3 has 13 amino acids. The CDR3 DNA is TGTGCCAGCTCAAAGGACAGGGAAGAGACCCAGTACTTC. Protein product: CASSKDREETQYF. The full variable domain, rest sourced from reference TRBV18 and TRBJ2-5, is NAGVMQNPRHLVRRRGQEARLRCSPMKGHSHVYWYRQLPEEGLKFMVYLQKENIIDESGMPKERFSAEFPKEGPSILRIQQVVRGDSAAYFCASSKDREETQYFGPGTRLLVL.

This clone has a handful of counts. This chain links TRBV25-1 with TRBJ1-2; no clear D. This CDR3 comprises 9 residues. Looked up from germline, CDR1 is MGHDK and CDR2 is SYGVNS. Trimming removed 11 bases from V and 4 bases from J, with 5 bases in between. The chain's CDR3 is CAGPYGYTF. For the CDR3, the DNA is TGTGCCGGACCCTATGGCTACACCTTC.

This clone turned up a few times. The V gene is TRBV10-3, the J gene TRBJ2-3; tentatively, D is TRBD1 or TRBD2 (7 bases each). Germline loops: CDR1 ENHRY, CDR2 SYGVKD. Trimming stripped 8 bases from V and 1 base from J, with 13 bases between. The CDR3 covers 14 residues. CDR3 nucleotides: TGTGCCATCGGGGCAGGGGGGGGCACAGATACGCAGTATTTT. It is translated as CAIGAGGGTDTQYF.

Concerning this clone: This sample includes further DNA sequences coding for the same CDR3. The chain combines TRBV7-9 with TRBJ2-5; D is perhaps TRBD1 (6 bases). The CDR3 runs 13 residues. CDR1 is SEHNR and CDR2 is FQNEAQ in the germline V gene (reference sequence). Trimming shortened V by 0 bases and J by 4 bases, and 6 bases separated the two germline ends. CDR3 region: CASSLAGAETQYF. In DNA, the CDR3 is TGTGCCAGCAGCTTAGCGGGGGCAGAGACCCAGTACTTC.